These 27 T cell receptor beta chains were all obtained from the same sample, sequenced in a study of metastatic and nonmetastatic thyroid tumors. Via MiXCR, TCRdb re-called the PCR reads. Counted here are fewer than 25,000 clones, less than 20% occurring once; the ten biggest clones make up 2.7%. Treatment of any kind had been given to no patient before thyroid surgery. The sequencing input was adjacent normal tissue. Every receptor here comes from a male donor with papillary thyroid cancer or a benign thyroid nodule (not recorded which). Some clones in this sample may be carry-over from other donors' samples.

This clone is deemed medium-sized (0.01 to 0.1%). This chain joins TRBV6-1 and TRBJ2-7, with no clear D. The germline gives CDR1 MNHNS, CDR2 SASEGT. The CDR3 has 13 residues. Trimming cost V 6 bases and J 4 bases, with 13 bases left between them. CDR3 loop: CASRSGPRYEQYF. The CDR3 nucleotides are TGTGCCAGCAGATCCGGGCCACGGTACGAGCAGTACTTC.

This clone was seen repeatedly, ten times or more. The genes are TRBV4-1 and TRBJ2-1; D might be TRBD2 (6 bases). CDR3 size: 15 residues. The V end was cut by 4 bases, the J end by 2 bases, with 12 bases between. CDR1 is MGHRA and CDR2 is YSYEKL in the germline V gene. As DNA, the CDR3 is TGCGCCAGCAGCCCGCGGGGAACTACCTACAATGAGCAGTTCTTC. It is translated as CASSPRGTTYNEQFF.

CDR3 sequence: CAIKKGGYSYNEQFF. CDR3 DNA sequence: TGTGCAATAAAGAAAGGCGGTTACTCCTACAATGAGCAGTTCTTC. The chain joins TRBV5-3 to TRBJ2-1; D ambiguous. TRBV5-3 is an open reading frame whose function is uncertain. The CDR3 is 15 residues long.

J is TRBJ2-1 and V is TRBV27; D gene unclear. Deletions cut 6 bases from V and 7 bases from J, with 10 bases between. The germline CDR1 and CDR2 sequences are MNHEY and SMNVEV (reference sequence). This CDR3 has 12 amino acids. In DNA form, the CDR3 reads TGTGCCAGCAGCCAGAGTAGGAATGAGCAGTTCTTC. Its translation: CASSQSRNEQFF.

This clone was seen a handful of times. A much larger clone lies one base from this, so it may be a read error. The chain combines TRBV6-1 with TRBJ1-6; D not certain. The germline V gene encodes CDR1 MNHNS and CDR2 SASEGT. CDR3 length equals 15 residues. This CDR3 reads CASKTSPGWNSPLYF. For the CDR3, the DNA is TGTGCCAGCAAAACAAGTCCCGGGTGGAATTCACCCCTCTACTTT.

The chain recombines TRBV5-6 with TRBJ2-7; D may be TRBD1 or TRBD2 (6 bases each). In germline, CDR1 is SGHDT, CDR2 YYEEEE. The V and J ends lost 2 bases and 2 bases respectively, with 14 bases between them. This CDR3 comprises 15 residues. DNA of the CDR3: TGTGCCAGCAGCTTCAATCGGGGGCGGGCCTACGAGCAGTACTTC. It codes for CASSFNRGRAYEQYF.

This clone was seen ten or more times. The chain combines TRBV7-2 with TRBJ2-1; 14 bases fit TRBD2. CDR1 and CDR2 (germline): SGHTA, FQGNSA. This CDR3 has 20 residues. CDR3 protein: CSPVIPGLAGALPSYNEQFF. In nucleotides, the CDR3 is TGTTCACCCGTAATTCCGGGACTAGCGGGGGCCCTACCCTCCTACAATGAGCAGTTCTTC.

The sample holds many counts of this clone. The V call is TRBV30, the J call TRBJ2-1; D gene ambiguous. The V end lost 5 bases, the J end lost 5 bases, and 4 bases lay between the germline ends. Germline V CDR1 and CDR2: GTSNPN, SVGIG (reference sequence). The CDR3 has 10 residues. For the CDR3, the DNA is TGTGCCTGGGGTGACAATGAGCAGTTCTTC. Translated, it gives CAWGDNEQFF. Supplemented by reference TRBV30 and TRBJ2-1, the full variable domain reads SQTIHQWPATLVQPVGSPLSLECTVEGTSNPNLYWYRQAAGRGLQLLFYSVGIGQISSEVPQNLSASRPQDRQFILSSKKLLLSDSGFYLCAWGDNEQFFGPGTRLTVL.

This clone came up many times. The rearrangement uses TRBV7-8 and TRBJ2-5; no firm D call. V was pared by 3 bases and J by 4 bases, with 6 bases between. The CDR3 has 12 residues. Germline-derived CDR1 and CDR2 are SGHVS and FQNEAQ. The CDR3 coding sequence is TGTGCCAGCAGCTTCAACGCAGAGACCCAGTACTTC. Amino acid sequence: CASSFNAETQYF.

A remark on this clone: A much larger clone lies one base from this, so it may be a read error. This rearrangement joins TRBV10-3 to TRBJ1-1; 9 nucleotides agree with TRBD1. CDR1 is ENHRY, CDR2 SYGVKD, per germline. After removal of 6 bases from V and 3 bases from J, the junction contained 8 bases not matched to a gene. The CDR3 extends over 15 amino acids. The CDR3 bases are TGTGCCATCAGGGGGACAGGGCTGATGGACACTGAAGCTTTCTTT. Its protein is CAIRGTGLMDTEAFF.

The chain links TRBV6-9 to TRBJ1-2; 8 bases are a match to TRBD1. Germline CDR1 MNHGY, CDR2 SVAAGI. V lost 8 bases, J lost 0 bases, and 8 bases stayed unmatched. CDR3 length equals 15 residues. CDR3 residues: CASVRSDRANYGYTF. The CDR3 region has the DNA TGTGCCAGCGTCCGTTCGGACAGGGCTAACTATGGCTACACCTTC.

This clone was detected a few times. This chain joins TRBV6-2 or TRBV6-3 and TRBJ1-5, with 7 bases aligning to TRBD1. After removal of 4 bases from V and 11 bases from J, the junction contained 14 bases not matched to a gene. CDR3 length: 15 residues. Germline V gene sequence: CDR1 MNHEY, CDR2 SVGEGT. The CDR3 here is CASSSQGRGFETQHF. CDR3 nucleotide sequence: TGTGCCAGCAGTTCACAGGGGCGGGGGTTCGAGACCCAGCATTTT.

About this clone itself: Mismatch with germline at one junction end may stem from a read error. The gene calls are TRBV28 and TRBJ2-6, with D maybe TRBD1 (5 bases). Germline values: CDR1 MDHEN, CDR2 SYDVKM. The CDR3 runs to 15 residues. CDR3 region: CASTPENPGASVLTF. CDR3 DNA: TGTGCCAGCACCCCCGAGAATCCTGGGGCCAGCGTCCTGACTTTC.

Remarks on this clone: This may stem from a read error, because a much larger clone lies one nucleotide away. The genes are TRBV4-1 and TRBJ2-3; 8 bases agree with TRBD2. Germline V gives CDR1 MGHRA, CDR2 YSYEKL. The CDR3 has 19 amino acids. Here the CDR3 DNA reads TGCGCCAGCAGCCATCCTAGTGAGGGCGGGAGGAATAGCACAGATATGCAGTATTTT. Translating it yields CASSHPSEGGRNSTDMQYF.

V usage is TRBV5-4 and J usage is TRBJ2-5; 7 bases agree with TRBD1. Germline V gives CDR1 SGHNT, CDR2 YYREEE (reference sequence). There are 13 residues in the CDR3. V lost 3 bases and J lost 2; bases outside the gene matches: 1. In DNA, the CDR3 is TGTGCCAGCAGCTGGACAGGTCAAGAGACCCAGTACTTC. As protein: CASSWTGQETQYF.

This clone was seen at least ten times. This rearrangement joins TRBV12-5 to TRBJ2-1; no firm D call. CDR3 size: 12 residues. Looked up from germline, CDR1 is LGHNT and CDR2 is FRNRAP. Trimming left V 3 bases short and J 4 bases short, with 4 bases between. The CDR3 loop is CASGLFYNEQFF. The CDR3 DNA reads TGTGCTAGTGGTTTATTTTACAATGAGCAGTTCTTC.

Details on this clone: At one boundary the junction diverges from the germline segment, which might be a read error. The chain joins TRBV7-8 to TRBJ1-4; D perhaps matches TRBD1 (6 bases). The length of the CDR3 is 15 residues. Germline V CDR1 and CDR2: SGHVS, FQNEAQ. This CDR3 is CVSSVQGLVGEKLLF. CDR3 bases: TGTGTCAGCAGCGTTCAGGGGCTCGTAGGGGAAAAACTGCTTTTT.

This clone was observed many times. V and J are TRBV11-3 and TRBJ2-1, with D possibly being TRBD1 (5 bases). The V end lost 4 bases, the J end lost 3 bases, and 10 bases lay between the germline ends. The CDR3 totals 14 residues. Germline lookup yields CDR1 SGHNT and CDR2 YENEEA. The CDR3: CASSWVRGYNEQFF. The DNA of the CDR3 is TGTGCCAGCAGCTGGGTAAGGGGCTACAATGAGCAGTTCTTC.

This CDR3 reads CASSSGTGFYEQYF. Here the CDR3 DNA reads TGTGCCAGCAGCTCCGGGACAGGGTTCTACGAGCAGTACTTC. The chain has TRBV7-2 and TRBJ2-7; 9 nucleotides match TRBD1. V trimming: 4 bases; J trimming: 3 bases; junction bases outside the gene matches: 4. Germline V gene lookup returns CDR1 SGHTA and CDR2 FQGNSA. The CDR3 has 14 amino acids.

About this clone: This sequence may be a read error, since a much larger clone differs from it by one base. Other DNA variants within this sample encode the same CDR3. This chain connects TRBV24-1 to TRBJ2-3, with D uncertain. V lost 5 bases to trimming and J lost 5 bases, with 19 bases between them. Germline CDR1 KGHDR, CDR2 SFDVKD. The CDR3 consists of 16 residues. The CDR3 sequence is CATSGTTSRRIDTQYF. The CDR3 DNA sequence: TGTGCCACCAGTGGCACTACCAGCCGCCGCATAGATACGCAGTATTTT.

The rearrangement uses TRBV12-3 or TRBV12-4 and TRBJ2-7; 12 nucleotides align to TRBD2. The junction had 9 bases not matched to a gene; V was cut back by 1 base and J by 2 bases. The CDR3 is 18 residues long. CDR3 amino acids: CASSLGLAGGPDTYEQYF. The CDR3 bases are TGTGCCAGCAGTTTAGGTCTAGCGGGGGGGCCAGATACCTACGAGCAGTACTTC.

Of note for this clone: A read error may be the cause here, since a much bigger clone is one base away. V and J are TRBV5-1 and TRBJ2-7; no definite D call. Germline V gives CDR1 SGHRS, CDR2 YFSETQ. CDR3 length: 14 amino acids. CDR3 residues: CTSTVSPLPYEQYV. In DNA, the CDR3 is TGCACCAGCACAGTTTCCCCACTACCCTACGAGCAGTACGTC.

This clone qualifies as medium-sized. The genes are TRBV27 and TRBJ1-1, with D possibly matching TRBD1 (5 bases). V lost 6 bases to trimming and J lost 8 bases, with 19 bases between them. The CDR3 is 14 amino acids. From germline, CDR1 is MNHEY and CDR2 SMNVEV (reference sequence). The CDR3 protein is CASSEGDRQNEAFF. CDR3 nucleotides: TGTGCCAGCAGCGAAGGCGACAGACAGAACGAAGCTTTCTTT.

The chain carries TRBV28 and TRBJ2-7; TRBD2 might be the D (6 bases). The germline V and J ends were trimmed by 3 bases and 6 bases, with 9 bases remaining between them. In germline, CDR1 is MDHEN, CDR2 SYDVKM. This CDR3 region has 12 residues. The CDR3 loop reads CASSFKGGEQYF. In DNA, the CDR3 is TGTGCCAGCAGTTTCAAGGGAGGCGAGCAGTACTTC.

A single count supports this clone. V usage is TRBV5-6 and J usage is TRBJ1-5; D remains ambiguous. Germline-derived CDR1 and CDR2 are SGHDT and YYEEEE. The V end was cut by 4 bases, the J end by 5 bases, with 13 bases between. The CDR3 totals 14 residues. CDR3 residues: CASSLTWWDQPQHF. The CDR3 DNA is TGTGCCAGCAGCCTTACATGGTGGGATCAGCCCCAGCATTTT.

This clone appeared a few times. A junction boundary mismatches the germline segment, possibly from a read error. V gene TRBV19 combines with J gene TRBJ2-2; the match to TRBD2 covers 8 bases. The CDR3 runs 13 residues. CDR1 LNHDA and CDR2 SQIVND come from the germline V gene (reference sequence). CDR3 loop: CASTCLVSGGLFF. The CDR3 bases are TGTGCCAGTACGTGCCTAGTGAGCGGGGGGCTGTTTTTT.

This clone was counted many times. V gene TRBV5-6 combines with J gene TRBJ2-7; 7 bases are a match to TRBD2. The CDR3 is made up of 17 amino acids. Trimming took 4 bases from V and 3 from J; bases not matched to a gene: 16. The V gene's germline CDR1 is SGHDT and CDR2 YYEEEE. The CDR3 spells CASSLDGISGSYYEQYV. DNA for the CDR3: TGTGCCAGCAGCCTGGATGGGATTAGCGGGTCTTACTACGAGCAGTACGTC.